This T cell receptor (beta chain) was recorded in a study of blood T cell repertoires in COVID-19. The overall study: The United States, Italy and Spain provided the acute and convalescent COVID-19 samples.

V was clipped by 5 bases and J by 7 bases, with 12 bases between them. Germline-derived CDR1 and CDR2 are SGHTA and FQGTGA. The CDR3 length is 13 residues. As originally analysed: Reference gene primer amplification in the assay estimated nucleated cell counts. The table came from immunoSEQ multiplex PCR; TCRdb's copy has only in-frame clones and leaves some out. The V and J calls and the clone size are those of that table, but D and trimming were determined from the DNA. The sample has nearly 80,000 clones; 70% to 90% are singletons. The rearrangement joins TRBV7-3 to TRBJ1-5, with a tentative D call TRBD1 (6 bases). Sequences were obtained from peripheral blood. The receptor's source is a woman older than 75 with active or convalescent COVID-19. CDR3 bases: TGTGCCAGCAGCCCAGGGGTTGGGCAGCCCCAGCATTTT. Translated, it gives CASSPGVGQPQHF.